This TCR beta chain originates from a study of T cells after yellow fever vaccination (dated by TCRdb to between 2017 and 2020). Background for the entire study: The SMART-Seq v4 Ultra Low Input RNA kit was used to prepare libraries from fractions with low cell numbers. Blood samples were taken at several timepoints before and after primary and secondary immunization, and bulk PBMC replicates and cell subsets were isolated. Two healthy male donors, one aged 18 to 30 and one aged 30 to 40 years, made up the cohort. Bulk TCR alpha and beta repertoires were sequenced longitudinally to track T-cell clones before and after primary and booster YFV17D yellow fever vaccination.

TCRdb records Illumina NovaSeq 6000 as the sequencer. Synthesis of TCR cDNA relied on 5'RACE template switching, a step that introduced a universal primer site along with unique molecular identifiers. Priming for cDNA synthesis came from both the TCR alpha and TCR beta constant segments. Libraries were amplified in two PCR steps, with sample barcodes and sequencing adapters added in the second step. Sequencing of the libraries was done on either Illumina HiSeq 2500 (2x100 bp) or NovaSeq (2x150 bp). The authors' analysis ran thus. MIGEC handled demultiplexing of reads and collapsing into UMI consensus sequences, while MiXCR performed V(D)J alignment. Vaccine-responding clonotypes were identified with edgeR using replicate PBMC samples, with FDR below 0.01 and a log2 fold change above 5 up to day 15 being required. Each bulk clonotype received a CD4 or CD8 identity based on whether the sequenced CD4 or CD8 repertoire contained that clonotype at higher abundance. TCRdb trimmed the raw reads at Q25, called clones with MiXCR and kept productive beta chains. A single entry per CDR3 protein holds the most common genes and DNA from its merged rows. The V and J calls follow TCRdb's processing rather than the paper's. Present in this sample are roughly 340,000 distinct CDR3 sequences, 3.5% to 4.5% of which were seen just once. More than 20% of the sample goes to the ten largest clones.

Reading the label with the study, this specimen's treatment or condition is: live attenuated yellow fever vaccine strain. At each blood-draw timepoint, two biological replicates of bulk PBMCs were obtained. PBMCs were isolated from peripheral blood using a standard Ficoll-Paque protocol. RNA was extracted with TriZol from bulk PBMCs, CD4 and CD8 fractions, and dextramer-positive and dextramer-negative fractions. Findings and caveats that apply to the study as a whole: Computational filtering was required because FACS-sorted repertoires could contain abundant contaminating clonotypes from the bulk population. Most clones expanded after primary vaccination (96% of CD4 and 70% to 90% of CD8) were re-detected after the booster, suggesting that broad memory maintenance occurred. Compared with the primary T-cell response, the secondary T-cell response was weaker but faster, peaking on day 5 rather than day 15. A small share of clonotypes was detected in both CD4 and CD8 compartments, with the overlap likely arising from convergent recombination. Because the study included only two donors, the extent to which the findings can be generalized is limited.

Only a few counts were recorded for this clonotype. Its antigen is currently not known. Base qualities are missing; no much larger clone stands one base away. CDR1 and CDR2 were assigned from the germline V gene as LGHNA and YNFKEQ. At the junction V is shortened by 6 bases and J by 0 bases, with 12 bases in between. Including cysteine and phenylalanine, the CDR3 has 15 amino acids. Here the CDR3 DNA is all that survives: 45 bases in frame from base 1. The rearrangement combines TRBV4-2 with TRBJ1-3, and perhaps TRBD1 as D gene, on 5 matching bases. This TCR was recovered from a man younger than 35 who received the YFV17D yellow fever vaccine. Material: PBMCs, obtained 5 days after the yellow fever booster vaccination. The nucleotide sequence reads TGTGCCAGCAGTCTTGAAACAGGCTCTGGAAACACCATATATTTT. This is translated as CASSLETGSGNTIYF.